Listed here is a single T cell receptor (beta chain). What it binds is unknown. With 6 bases removed from V and 4 bases from J, the gap between germline ends came to 22 bases. Germline CDR1 SGHTS, CDR2 YDEGEE. The CDR3 totals 16 residues. The sample comes from a study of T cell responses to AZD1222 COVID-19 vaccine. Findings of the study overall: In a largely white British group with more females than males, clonal diversity was possibly underestimated. Spike was spanned by vaccine-associated CD4 TCRs, which were dominant at 160-218 and 743-854.

Profiling relied on immunoSEQ multiplex PCR, and the TCRdb table lists in-frame clones only, not all of them. Of 200,000 or so clones in the sample, approximately 93% were seen once. Sequenced material: peripheral blood, taken 28 days after the second AZD1222 dose. The chain carries TRBV5-8 and TRBJ1-1; possible D gene TRBD1, 5 bases. The sequence was obtained from an adult who received the AZD1222 COVID-19 vaccine. Written as DNA, the CDR3 is TGTGCCAGCACCCCGAGTTGGCAGCGTAGGGGCACTGAAGCTTTCTTT. This translates into CASTPSWQRRGTEAFF.